A selection of T cell receptor beta chains follows, all from one sample in a study of T cell responses to AZD1222 COVID-19 vaccine. The data were produced by immunoSEQ multiplex PCR, yet TCRdb's version contains in-frame clones alone and is incomplete. Found here are 95,000 to 150,000 clones, more than 70% of them singletons; the top ten hold 4.4%. The input for sequencing was peripheral blood, taken 28 days after the second AZD1222 dose. All receptors derive from an adult who received the AZD1222 COVID-19 vaccine. The CDR3 runs from the conserved cysteine through the conserved F or W. Each record gives: J gene, V gene, clone size, D gene, CDR3 protein, CDR3 DNA. The D gene is left open where the match is weak. Clone size is stated in some rows and not others, as once, few, many or a class when expanded.

TRBJ1-1,TRBV27,NA,NA,CASSLSQGYGTEAFF,TGTGCCAGCAGTTTATCACAGGGATACGGCACTGAAGCTTTCTTT
TRBJ1-5,TRBV6-5,NA,NA,CASSSLPDGSNQPQHF,TGTGCCAGCAGTTCGCTTCCGGACGGTAGCAATCAGCCCCAGCATTTT
TRBJ1-6,TRBV19,NA,NA,CASSQGERTAYNSPLHF,TGTGCCAGTAGCCAGGGAGAACGGACAGCCTATAATTCACCCCTCCACTTT
TRBJ1-5,TRBV7-8,NA,NA,CASSLGQPGSNQPQHF,TGTGCCAGCAGTCTTGGACAACCGGGTAGCAATCAGCCCCAGCATTTT
TRBJ2-7,TRBV28,NA,NA,CASTAGTYEQYF,TGTGCCAGCACGGCCGGGACCTACGAGCAGTACTTC
TRBJ1-1,TRBV5-1,NA,NA,CASSPPANTEAFF,TGCGCCAGCAGCCCCCCAGCGAACACTGAAGCTTTCTTT
TRBJ2-7,TRBV6-5,once,NA,CASSRGSAAEQYF,TGTGCCAGCAGCCGGGGTTCGGCGGCCGAGCAGTACTTC
TRBJ2-3,TRBV11-3,NA,TRBD1,CASSKRGTGGMNTQYF,TGTGCCAGCAGCAAAAGAGGGACAGGGGGCATGAATACGCAGTATTTT
TRBJ2-1,TRBV2,NA,TRBD1,CASGDRGNEQFF,TGTGCCAGCGGGGACAGGGGCAATGAGCAGTTCTTC
TRBJ2-1,TRBV7-9,NA,TRBD1,CASSERSGGAYNEQFF,TGTGCCAGCAGCGAACGATCAGGGGGCGCTTACAATGAGCAGTTCTTC
TRBJ1-2,TRBV28,NA,NA,CASSSPQPQTSGYTF,TGTGCCAGCAGCTCCCCTCAGCCGCAGACAAGCGGCTACACCTTC
TRBJ1-2,TRBV5-4,NA,NA,CASSLTDYGYTF,TGTGCCAGCAGCTTGACCGACTATGGCTACACCTTC
TRBJ1-5,TRBV7-2,NA,NA,CASSAGINSNQPQHF,TGTGCCAGCAGCGCAGGGATTAATAGCAATCAGCCCCAGCATTTT
TRBJ1-5,TRBV28,NA,TRBD1,CASSLTGAAGQPQHF,TGTGCCAGCAGTTTAACAGGGGCGGCCGGTCAGCCCCAGCATTTT
TRBJ1-2,TRBV5-8,once,TRBD1,CASSPRPTGAGYTF,TGTGCCAGCAGCCCCCGCCCGACAGGGGCTGGCTACACCTTC
TRBJ2-7,TRBV7-9,once,NA,CASSSLAGTYEQYF,TGTGCCAGCAGCTCTCTGGCCGGGACCTACGAGCAGTACTTC
TRBJ1-3,TRBV11-2,NA,NA,CASSLESAGNTIYF,TGTGCCAGCAGCTTAGAGTCGGCTGGAAACACCATATATTTT
TRBJ2-7,TRBV2,NA,TRBD1,CASRGGDRGTYSYEQYF,TGTGCCAGCAGGGGCGGGGACAGGGGGACCTACTCCTACGAGCAGTACTTC
TRBJ2-7,TRBV7-3,NA,TRBD2,CASSLSGASYEQYF,TGTGCCAGCAGCCTTAGCGGGGCATCCTACGAGCAGTACTTC
TRBJ2-1,TRBV7-9,NA,TRBD2,CASSHSSGGAKDEQFF,TGTGCCAGCAGCCACTCTAGCGGGGGGGCCAAGGATGAGCAGTTCTTC
TRBJ1-6,TRBV28,NA,NA,CASSLRSQYNSPLHF,TGTGCCAGCAGTCTCAGGAGCCAATATAATTCACCCCTCCACTTT
TRBJ2-2,TRBV5-4,NA,NA,CASSPVGPGELFF,TGTGCCAGCAGCCCCGTGGGGCCGGGGGAGCTGTTTTTT
TRBJ2-2,TRBV15,NA,NA,CATSRDKAATGELFF,TGTGCCACCAGCAGAGACAAGGCGGCCACCGGGGAGCTGTTTTTT
TRBJ1-4,TRBV5-4,NA,TRBD1,CASSNSDRNEKLFF,TGTGCCAGCAGCAACTCGGACAGGAATGAAAAACTGTTTTTT
TRBJ1-2,TRBV5-1,NA,NA,CASSPQGLGENGYTF,TGCGCCAGCAGCCCGCAGGGACTGGGAGAGAATGGCTACACCTTC
TRBJ1-5,TRBV28,NA,NA,CASSLKGLSNQPQHF,TGTGCCAGCAGTTTAAAGGGCCTTAGCAATCAGCCCCAGCATTTT
TRBJ1-3,TRBV9,NA,TRBD1,CASSADRDRNTIYF,TGTGCCAGCAGCGCCGACAGGGATAGAAACACCATATATTTT
TRBJ1-4,TRBV28,few,NA,CATSHGGGGTNEKLFF,TGTGCCACCAGCCACGGAGGGGGGGGGACTAATGAAAAACTGTTTTTT
TRBJ1-6,TRBV14,once,TRBD1,CASSNDLTGRNSPLHF,TGTGCCAGCAGTAACGACCTGACAGGGAGGAATTCACCCCTCCACTTT
TRBJ2-7,TRBV5-5,once,NA,CASRPLAQANAYEQYF,TGTGCCAGCAGGCCCCTGGCACAGGCGAACGCCTACGAGCAGTACTTC
TRBJ1-2,TRBV24-1,NA,NA,CATSTTDYGYTF,TGTGCCACCAGTACGACAGACTATGGCTACACCTTC
TRBJ2-2,TRBV6-6,few,TRBD1,CASSREDRSISGELFF,TGTGCCAGCAGTCGAGAGGACAGGTCAATCTCCGGGGAGCTGTTTTTT
TRBJ2-7,TRBV7-9,NA,TRBD2,CATQIDGLAQYF,TGTGCCACGCAAATCGACGGACTAGCTCAGTACTTC
TRBJ2-3,TRBV11-2,NA,TRBD2,CASSDLAGASTDTQYF,TGTGCCAGCAGCGACCTAGCGGGGGCTAGCACAGATACGCAGTATTTT
TRBJ2-3,TRBV29-1,once,TRBD2,CSVIRLAGTDTQYF,TGCAGCGTTATCCGACTAGCGGGGACAGATACGCAGTATTTT
TRBJ2-3,TRBV6-1,NA,TRBD1,CASSDGWGQGTDTQYF,TGTGCCAGCAGTGACGGCTGGGGACAGGGGACGGATACGCAGTATTTT
TRBJ2-2,TRBV6-4,NA,TRBD2,CASSASAGTNTGELFF,TGTGCCAGCAGCGCCTCAGCGGGGACGAACACCGGGGAGCTGTTTTTT
TRBJ1-6,TRBV19,NA,NA,CATRVGNSPLHF,TGTGCCACTAGAGTCGGTAATTCACCCCTCCACTTT
TRBJ2-3,TRBV18,NA,TRBD1,CASSPTVQGWGTDTQYF,TGTGCCAGCTCACCGACAGTACAGGGGTGGGGCACAGATACGCAGTATTTT
TRBJ1-3,TRBV7-8,NA,NA,CASSGTLSNTIYF,TGTGCCAGCAGCGGGACACTTTCAAACACCATATATTTT
TRBJ1-3,TRBV5-1,NA,NA,CASSLDPLMSGNTIYF,TGCGCCAGCAGCTTGGATCCCTTAATGTCTGGAAACACCATATATTTT
TRBJ1-4,TRBV21-1,few,NA,CASTTRQGIATNEKLFF,TGTGCCAGCACCACACGACAGGGTATCGCCACTAATGAAAAACTGTTTTTT
TRBJ1-1,TRBV5-4,NA,NA,CASSEEALDTKEAFF,TGTGCCAGCAGCGAAGAGGCCCTTGATACAAAAGAAGCTTTCTTT
TRBJ2-7,TRBV30,NA,NA,CAWRPGVHSYEQYF,TGTGCCTGGAGGCCCGGCGTCCACTCCTACGAGCAGTACTTC
TRBJ2-7,TRBV29-1,NA,NA,CSGLTGLSYEQYF,TGCAGCGGGCTCACAGGGTTAAGCTACGAGCAGTACTTC
TRBJ1-1,TRBV18,NA,NA,CASSPGGMNTEAFF,TGTGCCAGCTCACCGGGGGGGATGAACACTGAAGCTTTCTTT
TRBJ2-2,TRBV5-4,NA,TRBD2,CASRSGLAGGNTGELFF,TGTGCCAGCAGATCGGGACTAGCGGGGGGGAACACCGGGGAGCTGTTTTTT
TRBJ1-2,TRBV12-3/TRBV12-4,once,TRBD1,CASGDRGNYGYTF,TGTGCCAGTGGGGACAGGGGAAACTATGGCTACACCTTC